Below, one TCR beta chain is given with its context. This clonotype occurred a few times. No clone much larger than this one lies a single base away; base qualities are absent. The source of the sample is a study of T cells after yellow fever vaccination (dated by TCRdb to between 2018 and 2021). In the study overall: The SMART-Seq v4 Ultra Low Input RNA kit was used to prepare libraries from fractions with low cell numbers. The cohort comprised two healthy male donors, one aged 18 to 29 and one aged 30 to 40 years. Blood was collected at multiple timepoints before and after primary and secondary immunization, and bulk PBMC replicates and cell subsets were isolated. To follow T-cell clones before and after primary and booster YFV17D yellow fever vaccination, bulk TCR alpha and beta repertoires were sequenced over time.

This specimen's treatment or condition label, interpreted: live attenuated yellow fever vaccine strain. PBMCs were isolated from peripheral blood using a standard Ficoll-Paque protocol. With anti-CD3 and anti-CD8 staining plus a dextramer loaded with the yellow fever NS4B epitope peptide, the researchers sorted epitope-specific CD8 T cells. RNA was extracted with TriZol from bulk PBMCs, CD4 and CD8 fractions, and dextramer-positive and dextramer-negative fractions. What the study reported, not specific to this receptor: Because only a couple of donors were included in the study, the extent to which the findings can be generalized is limited. A small fraction of clonotypes showed up in both the CD4 and CD8 compartments, probably as a result of convergent recombination. Computational filtering was required because FACS-sorted repertoires could contain abundant contaminating clonotypes from the bulk population. Most clones expanded after primary vaccination (approximately 97% of CD4 and roughly 91% of CD8) were re-detected after the booster, suggesting that broad memory maintenance occurred. Compared with the primary T-cell response, the secondary T-cell response was faster but weaker, reaching its peak on day 5 rather than on day 15.

Spanning cysteine to phenylalanine, the CDR3 consists of 12 amino acids. Only the CDR3 portion is preserved as DNA: 36 bases, with reading frame beginning at the first base. Looking up the germline V gene yields CDR1 MNHEY and CDR2 SVGAGI. Deletion took 7 bases off V and 5 bases off J, with a span of 11 bases between the germline ends. TCR cDNA was made using 5'RACE template switching, a step that added a universal primer site and unique molecular identifiers. Priming of cDNA synthesis was performed from both the TCR alpha and TCR beta constant segments. Library amplification involved two PCR steps, and the second step added sample barcodes and sequencing adapters. Sequencing of the libraries was done on either Illumina HiSeq 2500 (2x100 bp) or NovaSeq (2x150 bp). For the original study's pipeline: Reads were demultiplexed and collapsed into UMI consensus sequences with MIGEC, and V(D)J alignment was performed with MiXCR. Clonotypes responding to the vaccine were identified with edgeR on replicate PBMC samples, with the criteria of FDR below 0.01 and a log2 fold change above 5 up to day 15. Each bulk clonotype received a CD4 or CD8 identity based on whether the sequenced CD4 or CD8 repertoire contained that clonotype at higher abundance. A clonotype counted as NS4B-specific if enriched at least 10-fold in dextramer-positive versus dextramer-negative fractions, with CD4-biased clonotypes left out. The raw public data were reprocessed by TCRdb itself: fastp quality trimming at Q25, MiXCR clonotype calling, in-frame beta chains only. Every distinct CDR3 protein forms one entry, paired with its most common genes and DNA. The V and J calls here are based on TCRdb, not the publication. Within this sample are approximately 90,000 distinct CDR3 sequences, with about 14% of them counted one time only. The ten largest clones capture about 22% of the sample.

The chain links TRBV6-5 with TRBJ1-2; the D gene is perhaps TRBD1, on 5 matching bases. Source: CD8+ T cells not binding an NS4B(214-222) dextramer, sorted from PBMCs, taken roughly 23 days after the first yellow fever vaccination. The cell subset or site label, read with the paper, signifies: NS4B epitope dextramer-negative CD8 T cells. The source is a man aged 18 to 30 who received the YFV17D yellow fever vaccine. The nucleotide sequence is TGTGCCAGCACCGGGGGGGGGTATGGCTACACCTTC. Its product reads: CASTGGGYGYTF.